The following is a T cell receptor beta chain sequence with its context. Its antigen is as yet unknown. The sample originates from a study of CD8 T cells in Susac syndrome. The overall study: Over five sequenced Susac syndrome patients had clinically active disease, while about 8 were in remission. Study-wide results and caveats: TCR sequencing and HLA analysis covered a relatively small number of individuals. The authors found no clonal expansion in Susac syndrome CD4+ T cell repertoires.

Random hexamers were used to reverse transcribe about 0.5 to 1 ug of RNA. Coverage of TCR beta CDR3 amplification by immunoSEQ multiplex PCR extended to 54 Vbeta and 13 Jbeta. TCRdb redid the calling of the immunoSEQ multiplex PCR reads with MiXCR, one entry per CDR3 protein. The sample has some 250,000 distinct CDR3 sequences; 90% to 96% are singletons. The V and J ends lost 7 bases and 0 bases, in that order; junction bases with no gene match: 7. The length of the CDR3 is 16 residues. Germline V lookup: CDR1 MDHEN, CDR2 SYDVKM. The V gene is TRBV28, the J gene TRBJ1-3; TRBD1 agrees at 9 bases. Sequencing used CD4+ T cells from PBMCs. The sequence was collected from a human donor with Susac syndrome. In nucleotides, the CDR3 is TGTGCCAGCAACCAACAGGGGGCCGGCTCTGGAAACACCATATATTTT. Translating it yields CASNQQGAGSGNTIYF.